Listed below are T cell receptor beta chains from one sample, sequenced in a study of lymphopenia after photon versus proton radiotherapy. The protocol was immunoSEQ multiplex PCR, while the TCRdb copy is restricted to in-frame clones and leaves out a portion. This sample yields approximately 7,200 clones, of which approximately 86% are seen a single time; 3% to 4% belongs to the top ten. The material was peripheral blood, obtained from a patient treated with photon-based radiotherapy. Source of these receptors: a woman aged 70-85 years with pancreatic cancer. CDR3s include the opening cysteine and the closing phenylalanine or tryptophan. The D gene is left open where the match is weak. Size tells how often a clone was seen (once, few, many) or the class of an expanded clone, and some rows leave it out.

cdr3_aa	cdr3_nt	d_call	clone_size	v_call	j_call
CASSQGQGVVGGYTF	TGCGCCAGCAGCCAAGGACAGGGGGTGGTGGGTGGCTACACCTTC	TRBD1	NA	TRBV4-3	TRBJ1-2
CASSLWGGLYTEAFF	TGTGCCAGCAGTTTATGGGGAGGGCTTTACACTGAAGCTTTCTTT	NA	NA	TRBV28	TRBJ1-1
CASSRDDSLGYGYTF	TGTGCCAGTAGTAGGGACGACTCTCTCGGCTATGGCTACACCTTC	NA	once	TRBV19	TRBJ1-2
CASSSTSGYEQYF	TGTGCCAGCAGCTCGACTAGCGGGTACGAGCAGTACTTC	TRBD2	NA	TRBV7-2	TRBJ2-7
CASSQDVTLGRGAEEQYF	TGCGCCAGCAGCCAAGATGTGACACTGGGTCGGGGGGCGGAAGAGCAGTACTTC	NA	once	TRBV4-3	TRBJ2-5
CASSTGTGGGGEKLFF	TGTGCCAGCAGCACCGGAACAGGGGGCGGAGGGGAAAAACTGTTTTTT	TRBD1	NA	TRBV9	TRBJ1-4
CASSVVAEYTGELFF	TGTGCCAGCAGCGTAGTTGCGGAGTACACCGGGGAGCTGTTTTTT	NA	few	TRBV9	TRBJ2-2
CASSVQTSGRAGEQFF	TGTGCCAGTAGTGTCCAAACTAGCGGGAGGGCCGGTGAGCAGTTCTTC	TRBD2	NA	TRBV19	TRBJ2-1
CASSQAAGTANTGELFF	TGCGCCAGCAGCCAAGCGGCCGGGACGGCGAACACCGGGGAGCTGTTTTTT	NA	NA	TRBV4-3	TRBJ2-2
CASSLGPRSTDTQYF	TGTGCCAGCAGCTTGGGTCCGCGGAGCACAGATACGCAGTATTTT	NA	NA	TRBV5-6	TRBJ2-3
CASRIRGTDTQYF	TGCGCCAGCAGGATCAGGGGCACAGATACGCAGTATTTT	NA	NA	TRBV5-1	TRBJ2-3
CASSVSGQVGSAIYF	TGCGCCAGCAGCGTATCGGGACAGGTGGGAAGTGCCATATATTTT	TRBD1	NA	TRBV5-1	TRBJ1-3
CASSLPDRVARQPQHF	TGTGCCAGCAGTTTACCGGACAGGGTTGCCCGTCAGCCCCAGCATTTT	TRBD1	NA	TRBV28	TRBJ1-5
CASSHVRDTAGTGELFF	TGCGCCAGCAGCCACGTAAGGGACACCGCGGGCACCGGGGAGCTGTTTTTT	NA	NA	TRBV4-1	TRBJ2-2
CASQTTDLTGTEAFF	TGTGCCAGCCAGACGACAGACCTAACAGGGACTGAAGCTTTCTTT	NA	NA	TRBV25-1	TRBJ1-1
CATSGTGTSGKSSYNEQFF	TGTGCCACCAGCGGCACCGGGACTAGCGGAAAAAGCTCCTACAATGAGCAGTTCTTC	TRBD2	once	TRBV15	TRBJ2-1
CASTLRSNNEQFF	TGTGCCAGCACCCTTAGGTCTAACAATGAGCAGTTCTTC	NA	NA	TRBV28	TRBJ2-1
CASSGSGTGVFNEQFF	TGTGCCAGTAGCGGCTCCGGGACCGGCGTGTTCAATGAGCAGTTCTTC	NA	NA	TRBV19	TRBJ2-1
CASSLGQGGFEAFF	TGCGCCAGCAGCTTGGGACAGGGGGGATTTGAAGCTTTCTTT	TRBD1	NA	TRBV5-1	TRBJ1-1
CASSSTGVLADTQYF	TGTGCCAGCAGCTCGACAGGGGTTTTGGCAGATACGCAGTATTTT	TRBD1	NA	TRBV5-4	TRBJ2-3
CASTSGGMEPQHF	TGTGCCAGCACCTCCGGTGGGATGGAGCCCCAGCATTTT	NA	NA	TRBV28	TRBJ1-5
CASSLSLASTVYEQYF	TGTGCCAGCAGCTTAAGTTTGGCAAGCACTGTCTACGAGCAGTACTTC	NA	NA	TRBV7-8	TRBJ2-7
CASSLTSGNYNEQFF	TGTGCCAGCAGCTTAACTAGCGGAAACTACAATGAGCAGTTCTTC	TRBD2	NA	TRBV7-2	TRBJ2-1
CASSLSTGFLGYTF	TGTGCCAGCAGTTTATCGACAGGGTTTCTCGGCTACACCTTC	TRBD1	once	TRBV28	TRBJ1-2
CASSVAGSSKNGYTF	TGTGCCAGCAGTGTAGCCGGGTCCTCCAAGAATGGCTACACCTTC	NA	few	TRBV6-1	TRBJ1-2
CASSLGTGYEQFF	TGTGCCAGCAGCTTAGGAACGGGCTATGAGCAGTTCTTC	NA	once	TRBV11-2	TRBJ2-1
CASSFQGARDTIYF	TGTGCCAGCAGCTTTCAGGGGGCGCGGGACACCATATATTTT	TRBD1	NA	TRBV7-9	TRBJ1-3
CAISGMGGVEQFF	TGTGCCATCAGTGGGATGGGAGGGGTTGAGCAGTTCTTC	TRBD2	NA	TRBV10-3	TRBJ2-1
CASSSLWGFSRLNEQFF	TGCGCCAGCAGTTCCCTATGGGGTTTCTCCCGCCTCAATGAGCAGTTCTTC	NA	NA	TRBV23-1	TRBJ2-1
CASSPGQGFNYGYTF	TGTGCCAGCAGTCCGGGACAGGGCTTTAACTATGGCTACACCTTC	TRBD1	NA	TRBV28	TRBJ1-2
CASSFWGKEWLQYF	TGTGCCAGCAGTTTCTGGGGAAAGGAATGGTTGCAGTACTTC	NA	NA	TRBV27	TRBJ2-7
CASSSPLVLTDTQYF	TGTGCCAGCAGCTCCCCTCTAGTTCTGACGGATACGCAGTATTTT	NA	NA	TRBV7-8	TRBJ2-3
CASSHYDEPRKGQPQHF	TGTGCCAGCAGCCACTATGATGAGCCCAGGAAAGGCCAGCCCCAGCATTTT	NA	NA	TRBV21-1	TRBJ1-5
CASSAISRSEAFF	TGTGCCAGCAGTGCGATTTCACGGTCGGAAGCTTTCTTT	NA	few	TRBV28	TRBJ1-1
CASSSNRDRGKQFF	TGCGCCAGCAGCTCAAACCGGGACAGGGGGAAGCAGTTCTTC	TRBD1	NA	TRBV5-1	TRBJ2-1
CASSLGTSGRAYNEQFF	TGTGCCAGCAGCTTGGGGACTAGCGGGAGGGCTTACAATGAGCAGTTCTTC	TRBD2	NA	TRBV5-4	TRBJ2-1
CASSRLAGYYEQYF	TGTGCCAGCAGTCGACTAGCGGGATACTACGAGCAGTACTTC	TRBD2	NA	TRBV5-6	TRBJ2-7
CASSRDSSYGYTF	TGTGCCAGCAGCCGGGACAGCTCCTATGGCTACACCTTC	TRBD1	NA	TRBV2	TRBJ1-2
CASSPERGTGELFF	TGTGCCAGCAGTCCCGAGCGGGGAACCGGGGAGCTGTTTTTT	TRBD2	once	TRBV2	TRBJ2-2
CASSQVTPGYGYTF	TGTGCCAGCAGCCAAGTCACACCAGGATATGGCTACACCTTC	NA	NA	TRBV14	TRBJ1-2
CASSSGGGNQPQHF	TGTGCCAGCAGTTCTGGGGGCGGCAATCAGCCCCAGCATTTT	NA	NA	TRBV27	TRBJ1-5
CASSLDRYGLASGRQRNNEQFF	TGTGCCAGCAGCTTAGATCGTTACGGACTGGCTAGCGGGAGACAACGCAACAATGAGCAGTTCTTC	TRBD2	NA	TRBV7-8	TRBJ2-1
CASSEEETQYF	TGTGCCAGCAGTGAAGAGGAGACCCAGTACTTC	NA	NA	TRBV6-1	TRBJ2-5
CASSLSPGGSYEQYF	TGTGCCAGCAGTTTAAGCCCGGGGGGATCCTACGAGCAGTACTTC	TRBD2	once	TRBV28	TRBJ2-7
CASSQGGEQYF	TGTGCCAGCAGCCAGGGGGGCGAGCAGTACTTC	NA	NA	TRBV6-5	TRBJ2-7
CSALDDETQYF	TGCAGTGCTCTGGATGATGAGACCCAGTACTTC	NA	NA	TRBV20-1	TRBJ2-5
CASSLGETQYF	TGTGCCAGCAGCCTGGGAGAGACCCAGTACTTC	NA	NA	TRBV14	TRBJ2-5
CASSRRQGTYEQYF	TGTGCCAGCAGCCGACGACAGGGGACTTACGAGCAGTACTTC	TRBD1	NA	TRBV11-2	TRBJ2-7